The rows below give T cell receptor beta chains drawn from one sample of a study of blood T cell repertoires in COVID-19. Some clones are missing from TCRdb's copy, which holds only in-frame ones; the method was immunoSEQ multiplex PCR. There are 35,000 to 55,000 clones in the sample; over 85% occur only once, and over 15% lies in the top ten. The sequencing input was peripheral blood. The source of these receptors is a man in his 70s with active COVID-19. Both conserved end residues are part of each CDR3.

TRBV7-2	TRBJ2-1	CASSNTEQFF
TRBV18	TRBJ1-1	CASSLWTGGPTEAFF
TRBV27	TRBJ1-4	CASSARRGTNEKLFF
TRBV5-8	TRBJ1-5	CASSFRSDIGPQHF
TRBV7-9	TRBJ1-4	CASSWGTAATNEKLFF
TRBV6-5	TRBJ2-7	CASSGTGSSYEQYF
TRBV6-2/TRBV6-3	TRBJ1-2	CASSYSTGFIRLDYTF
TRBV7-8	TRBJ2-7	CASSFGLLYEQYF
TRBV16	TRBJ2-3	CASTLNSGGTQYF
TRBV19	TRBJ1-2	CASSTFRSGRAPLNGYTF
TRBV19	TRBJ2-7	CASSPQSSGYEQYF
TRBV2	TRBJ2-5	CASSANQETQYF
TRBV7-9	TRBJ1-2	CASTYGPTGAGGYTF
TRBV6-4	TRBJ1-5	CASPGGDSNQPQHF
TRBV6-5	TRBJ1-5	CASSYSTNQPQHF
TRBV5-1	TRBJ2-2	CASSLDGLDTGELFF
TRBV11-3	TRBJ2-5	CASSLGHYKKETQYF
TRBV7-2	TRBJ2-5	CASSPRRLRLRETQYF
TRBV29-1	TRBJ2-1	CSVERAGGYNEQFF
TRBV5-1	TRBJ2-7	CASSLGRTGGTTPYEQYF
TRBV7-3	TRBJ2-3	CASSSPGLAGGLGDTQYF
TRBV19	TRBJ2-7	CASSRLGGGEQYF
TRBV6-5	TRBJ1-1	CASSYSSTGFLAEAFF
TRBV2	TRBJ2-2	CASSSSPGQRGTGELFF
TRBV28	TRBJ1-3	CASSLLGTVRGNTIYF